This paragraph reports one T cell receptor beta chain. The data were obtained in a study of blood T cell repertoires in COVID-19. Study information: Donors in the United States, Italy and Spain gave samples during acute or convalescent COVID-19. PBMCs, B-cell-depleted T cells, or T cells were the source of the cDNA or gDNA that made up the material.

Original methodology: Reference gene primer amplification gave nucleated cell count estimates. Assay used: immunoSEQ multiplex PCR; TCRdb lists only in-frame clones, some missing. That table gives V, J and clone size, and the DNA gave D and trimming. This sample has 130,000 or so clones; roughly 77% occur once, and the top ten carry approximately 5.2%. The CDR3 spans 15 residues. V dropped 2 bases and J dropped 4 bases, with 12 bases sitting between them. Germline V gene lookup returns CDR1 MNHNS and CDR2 SASEGT. Input material: peripheral blood. The receptor comes from a woman in her 70s with COVID-19, enrolled during active disease. V is TRBV6-1 and J is TRBJ1-3; tentative D call: TRBD1 (5 bases). The CDR3 DNA is TGTGCCAGCAGTGAAATGACGGCAGGGGGAAACACCATATATTTT. It encodes CASSEMTAGGNTIYF.